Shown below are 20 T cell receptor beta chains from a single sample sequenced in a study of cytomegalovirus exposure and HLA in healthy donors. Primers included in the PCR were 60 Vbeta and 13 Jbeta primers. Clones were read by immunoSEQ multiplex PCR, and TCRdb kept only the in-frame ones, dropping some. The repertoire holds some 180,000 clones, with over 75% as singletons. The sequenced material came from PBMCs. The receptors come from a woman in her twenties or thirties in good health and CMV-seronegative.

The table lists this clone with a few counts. CDR3 residues: CASSERAGPYTEAFF. The CDR3 nucleotides are TGTGCCAGCAGTGAAAGGGCGGGTCCGTACACTGAAGCTTTCTTT. The gene calls are TRBV6-1 and TRBJ1-1; D is uncertain. V lost 2 bases, J lost 3 bases, and 13 bases lay in between. Germline V CDR1 and CDR2: MNHNS, SASEGT. There are 15 residues in the CDR3.

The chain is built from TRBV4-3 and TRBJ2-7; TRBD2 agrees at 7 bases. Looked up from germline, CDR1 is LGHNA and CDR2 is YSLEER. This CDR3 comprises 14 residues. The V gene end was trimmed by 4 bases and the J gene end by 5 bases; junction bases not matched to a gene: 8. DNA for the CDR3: TGCGCCAGCAGCCGGGAAGGGAGGGACGACGAGCAGTACTTC. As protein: CASSREGRDDEQYF.

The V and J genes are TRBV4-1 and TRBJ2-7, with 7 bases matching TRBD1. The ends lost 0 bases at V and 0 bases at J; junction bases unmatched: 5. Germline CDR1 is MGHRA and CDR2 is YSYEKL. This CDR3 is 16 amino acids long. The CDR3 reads CASSQDSAGGSYEQYF. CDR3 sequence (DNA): TGCGCCAGCAGCCAAGATTCGGCAGGGGGCTCCTACGAGCAGTACTTC.

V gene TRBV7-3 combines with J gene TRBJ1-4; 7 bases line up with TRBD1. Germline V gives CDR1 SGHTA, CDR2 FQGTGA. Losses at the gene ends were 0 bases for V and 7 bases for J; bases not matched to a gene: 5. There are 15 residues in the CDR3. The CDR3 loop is CASSLTGQKTEKLFF. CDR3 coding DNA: TGTGCCAGCAGCTTAACGGGACAGAAAACTGAAAAACTGTTTTTT.

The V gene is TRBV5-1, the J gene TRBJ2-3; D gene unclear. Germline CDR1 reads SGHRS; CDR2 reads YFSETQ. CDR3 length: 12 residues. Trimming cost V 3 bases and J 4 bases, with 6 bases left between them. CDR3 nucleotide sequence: TGCGCCAGCAGCTCCACGGCAGATACGCAGTATTTT. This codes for CASSSTADTQYF.

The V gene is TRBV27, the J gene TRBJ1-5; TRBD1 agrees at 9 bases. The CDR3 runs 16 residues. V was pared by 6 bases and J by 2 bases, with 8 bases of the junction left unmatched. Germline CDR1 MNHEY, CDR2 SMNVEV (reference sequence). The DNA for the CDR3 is TGTGCCAGCAGAGGGACAGGGATGCTTGGCAATCAGCCCCAGCATTTT. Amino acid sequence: CASRGTGMLGNQPQHF.

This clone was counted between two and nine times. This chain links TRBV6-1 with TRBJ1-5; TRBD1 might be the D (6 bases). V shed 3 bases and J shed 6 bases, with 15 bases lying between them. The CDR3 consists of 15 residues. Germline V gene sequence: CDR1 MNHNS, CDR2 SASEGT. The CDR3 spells CASSEGRGSTQPQHF. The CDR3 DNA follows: TGTGCCAGCAGTGAGGGTAGGGGGAGTACTCAGCCCCAGCATTTT.

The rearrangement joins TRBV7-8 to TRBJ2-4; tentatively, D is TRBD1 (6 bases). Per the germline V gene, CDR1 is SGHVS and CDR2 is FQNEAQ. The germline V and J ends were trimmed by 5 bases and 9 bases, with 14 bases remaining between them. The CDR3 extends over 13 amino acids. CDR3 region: CASSPTQGGIQYF. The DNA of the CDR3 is TGTGCCAGCAGCCCCACCCAAGGGGGCATTCAGTACTTC.

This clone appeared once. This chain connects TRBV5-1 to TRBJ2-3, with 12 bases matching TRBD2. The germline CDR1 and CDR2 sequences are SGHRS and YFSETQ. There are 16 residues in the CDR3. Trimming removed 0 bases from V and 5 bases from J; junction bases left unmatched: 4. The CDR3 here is CASSLGLAGGQDTQYF. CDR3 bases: TGCGCCAGCAGCTTGGGGCTAGCGGGGGGGCAAGATACGCAGTATTTT.

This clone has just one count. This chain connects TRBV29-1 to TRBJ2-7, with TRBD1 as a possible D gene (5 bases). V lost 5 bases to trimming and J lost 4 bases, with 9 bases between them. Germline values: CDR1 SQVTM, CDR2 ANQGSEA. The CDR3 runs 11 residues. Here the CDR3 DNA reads TGCAGCGTTCGTGGGGCATACGAGCAGTACTTC. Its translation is CSVRGAYEQYF.

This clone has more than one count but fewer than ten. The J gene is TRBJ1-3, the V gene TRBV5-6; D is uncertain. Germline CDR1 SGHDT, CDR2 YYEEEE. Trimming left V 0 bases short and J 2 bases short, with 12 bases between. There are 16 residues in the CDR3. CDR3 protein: CASSLGRLGAGNTIYF. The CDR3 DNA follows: TGTGCCAGCAGCTTGGGCCGGCTGGGAGCTGGAAACACCATATATTTT. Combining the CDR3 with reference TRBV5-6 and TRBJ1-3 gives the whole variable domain DAGVTQSPTHLIKTRGQQVTLRCSPKSGHDTVSWYQQALGQGPQFIFQYYEEEERQRGNFPDRFSGHQFPNYSSELNVNALLLGDSALYLCASSLGRLGAGNTIYFGEGSWLTVV.

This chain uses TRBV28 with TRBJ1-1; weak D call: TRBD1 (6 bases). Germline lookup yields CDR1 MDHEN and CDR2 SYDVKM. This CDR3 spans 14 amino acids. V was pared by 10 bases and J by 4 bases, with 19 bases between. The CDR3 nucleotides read TGTGCCACCCTCAGGGGCTCACCGCTCACTGAAGCTTTCTTT. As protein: CATLRGSPLTEAFF.

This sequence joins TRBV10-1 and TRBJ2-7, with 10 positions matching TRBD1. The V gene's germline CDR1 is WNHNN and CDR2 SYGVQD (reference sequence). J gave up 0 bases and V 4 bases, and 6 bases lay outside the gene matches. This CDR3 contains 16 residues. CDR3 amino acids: CASSGGTGVSSYEQYF. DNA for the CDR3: TGCGCCAGCAGTGGGGGGACAGGGGTGAGCTCCTACGAGCAGTACTTC.

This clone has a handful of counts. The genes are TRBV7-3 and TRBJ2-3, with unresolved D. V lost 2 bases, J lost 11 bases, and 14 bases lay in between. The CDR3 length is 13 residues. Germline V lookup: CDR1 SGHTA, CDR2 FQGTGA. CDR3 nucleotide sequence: TGTGCCAGCAGCTTATTTACGTTACCGGGGCAGTATTTT. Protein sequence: CASSLFTLPGQYF.

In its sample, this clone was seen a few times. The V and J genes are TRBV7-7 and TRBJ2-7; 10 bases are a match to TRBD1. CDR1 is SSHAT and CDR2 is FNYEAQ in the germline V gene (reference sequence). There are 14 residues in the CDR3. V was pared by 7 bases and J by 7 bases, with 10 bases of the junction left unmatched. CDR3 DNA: TGTGCCAGCACCCCCGGGACAGGGGACGCAGAGCAGTACTTC. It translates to CASTPGTGDAEQYF.

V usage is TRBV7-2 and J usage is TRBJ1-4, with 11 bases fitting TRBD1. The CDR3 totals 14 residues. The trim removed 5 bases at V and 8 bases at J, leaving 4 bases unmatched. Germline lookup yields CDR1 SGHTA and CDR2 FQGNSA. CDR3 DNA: TGTGCCAGCAGCACGGACAGGGGGCGAGAAAAACTGTTTTTT. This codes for CASSTDRGREKLFF.

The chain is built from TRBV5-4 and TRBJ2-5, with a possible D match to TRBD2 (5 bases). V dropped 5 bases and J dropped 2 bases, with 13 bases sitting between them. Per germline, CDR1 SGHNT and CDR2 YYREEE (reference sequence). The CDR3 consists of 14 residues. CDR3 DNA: TGTGCCAGCAGTCGAACCCCGGGACAAGAGACCCAGTACTTC. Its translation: CASSRTPGQETQYF.

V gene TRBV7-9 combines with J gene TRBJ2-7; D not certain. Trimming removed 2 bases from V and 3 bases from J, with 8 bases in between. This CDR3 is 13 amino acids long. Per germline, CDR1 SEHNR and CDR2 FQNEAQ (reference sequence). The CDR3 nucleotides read TGTGCCAGCAGCTTAATCCCCTACTACGAGCAGTACTTC. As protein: CASSLIPYYEQYF. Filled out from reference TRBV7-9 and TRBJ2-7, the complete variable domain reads DTGVSQNPRHKITKRGQNVTFRCDPISEHNRLYWYRQTLGQGPEFLTYFQNEAQLEKSRLLSDRFSAERPKGSFSTLEIQRTEQGDSAMYLCASSLIPYYEQYFGPGTRLTVT.

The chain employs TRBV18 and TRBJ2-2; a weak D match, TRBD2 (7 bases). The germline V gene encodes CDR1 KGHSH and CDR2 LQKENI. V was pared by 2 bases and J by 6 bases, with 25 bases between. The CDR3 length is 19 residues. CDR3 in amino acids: CASSPYSDAGASTAGELFF. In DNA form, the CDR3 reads TGTGCCAGCTCACCATACTCGGATGCGGGGGCTTCGACCGCCGGGGAGCTGTTTTTT.

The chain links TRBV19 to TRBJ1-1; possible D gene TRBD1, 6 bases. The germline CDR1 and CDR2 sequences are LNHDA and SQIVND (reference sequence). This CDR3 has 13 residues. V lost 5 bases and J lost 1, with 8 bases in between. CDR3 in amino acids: CASSLTGNTEAFF. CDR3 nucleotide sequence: TGTGCCAGTAGTCTGACAGGGAACACTGAAGCTTTCTTT.